Reported below is one T cell receptor (beta chain). Generated by immunoSEQ multiplex PCR, the TCRdb table keeps only in-frame clones and is missing some. The repertoire includes about 8,400 clones, more than 90% of them detected once, and about 15% sits in the top ten. This entry is derived from a study of sequential checkpoint blockade in melanoma. The overall study: Randomization was 1:1 between first-line nivolumab→ipilimumab and ipilimumab→nivolumab. Each arm's sequence ended with maintenance nivolumab.

As for treatment: randomized to nivolumab then ipilimumab (arm A) or the reverse (arm B). This CDR3 region has 14 residues. Germline CDR1 SGHVS, CDR2 FQNEAQ. V lost 4 bases and J lost 5; bases outside the gene matches: 7. The sequence derives from a human donor with melanoma. J is TRBJ1-1 and V is TRBV7-8; 7 bases agree with TRBD1. The specimen comprised CD8+ T cells sorted from blood (inferred from file names), sampled from a patient given nivolumab and ipilimumab in sequence. The chain's CDR3 is CASSWTGLGTEAFF. CDR3 DNA sequence: TGTGCCAGCAGCTGGACAGGCCTTGGGACTGAAGCTTTCTTT.